The sequence of this T cell receptor (beta chain) was determined in a study of tissue T cells after allogeneic stem cell transplantation. Whole-study results and caveats: Anatomically similar tissues had similar TCR repertoires within each patient. Few T cell clones were shared across patients, but motif clusters showed tissue-specific shared signatures.

TCRdb's table, derived via immunoSEQ multiplex PCR, lists solely in-frame clones and lacks some. In the table there are 5,500 to 8,000 clones, roughly 50% of which are singletons. A word on this clone: Antigen unknown. Mouse gene names apply. The read ends 1 residue early relative to the CDR3; the germline J gene fills the gap.

The time point: mouse harvest day 7 after allogeneic transplant. Mouse grafts combined 10^7 T-cell-depleted bone marrow cells with 10^6 splenic CD5+ T cells. There are 12 residues in the CDR3. Trimming left V 5 bases short and J 7 bases short, with 12 bases between. Germline V CDR1 and CDR2: NSHNY, SYGAGN. This rearrangement joins TRBV13-1 to TRBJ1-1; D perhaps matches TRBD1 (6 bases). Sequencing used lymph node tissue. This TCR was sampled from a female BALB/c mouse given C57BL/6 T cells with graft-versus-host disease after an allogeneic hematopoietic cell transplant. CDR3 DNA, as far as it was read: TGTGCCAGCAGGAGGGGGGGCCGAGAAGTCTTC. It specifies CASRRGGREVF. The whole CDR3 sequence is CASRRGGREVFF.